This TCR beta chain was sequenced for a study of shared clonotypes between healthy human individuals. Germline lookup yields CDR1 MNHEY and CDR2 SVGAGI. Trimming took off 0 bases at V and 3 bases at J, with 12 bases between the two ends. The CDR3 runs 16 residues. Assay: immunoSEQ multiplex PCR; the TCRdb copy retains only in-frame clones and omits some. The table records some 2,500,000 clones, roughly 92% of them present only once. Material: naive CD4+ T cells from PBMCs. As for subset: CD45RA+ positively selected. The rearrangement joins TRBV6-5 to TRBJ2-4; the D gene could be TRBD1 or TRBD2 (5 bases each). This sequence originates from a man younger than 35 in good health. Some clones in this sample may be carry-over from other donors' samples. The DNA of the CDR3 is TGTGCCAGCAGTTACTCGACAGTGGCGGGCAAAAACATTCAGTACTTC. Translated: CASSYSTVAGKNIQYF.